This paragraph reports one T cell receptor (beta chain). The entry originates in a study of blood T cell repertoires in COVID-19. About the study: The origin of the acute and convalescent COVID-19 samples was the United States, Italy and Spain. The analysed material was cDNA or gDNA that came from T cells, B-cell-depleted T cells, or PBMCs.

Methods used by the authors: Amplification of reference gene primers provided the estimated nucleated cell counts. Only in-frame clones appear in the TCRdb table, and some are missing; sequencing was by immunoSEQ multiplex PCR. The V and J calls and clone size come from that table; D and trimming were worked out from the DNA. The sample lists approximately 300,000 clones, about 85% occurring once. The CDR3 length is 16 residues. Per the germline V gene, CDR1 is LGHNA and CDR2 is YSLEER. The ends lost 1 base at V and 3 bases at J; junction bases unmatched: 4. This TCR came from a man between 18 and 29 years old with active or convalescent COVID-19. Sequences were obtained from peripheral blood. The chain combines TRBV4-3 with TRBJ2-5; 11 bases line up with TRBD2. The CDR3 nucleotides are TGCGCCAGCAGCCAAGGAACTAGCGGGGGAGAAGAGACCCAGTACTTC. Protein sequence: CASSQGTSGGEETQYF.